This TCR gamma chain was recorded in a study of gamma-delta T cells after stem cell transplantation. In its sample, this clone was seen a few times. TCRdb used CATT to re-call clones from the RT-PCR reads. Of thousands of gamma-chain clones in the sample, approximately 20% are singletons; the top ten hold roughly 3.6%. Germline V lookup: CDR1 GITISATS, CDR2 ISYDGTV (reference sequence). CDR3 length: 12 residues. V dropped 0 bases and J dropped 10; count of bases not matched to a gene: 6. Material: gamma-delta T cells. This TCR was sampled from a human donor. It is not recorded whose cells these are; they may come from a transplant donor. This chain uses TRGV9 with TRGJ1 or TRGJ2. DNA for the CDR3: TGTGCCTTGTGGGAGGTGTGGGGAAAGAAACTCTTT. Protein product: CALWEVWGKKLF.